This passage covers 20 T cell receptor beta chains from one sample sequenced in a study of shared clonotypes between healthy human individuals. Sequenced by immunoSEQ multiplex PCR; TCRdb stores in-frame clones only, minus some. Among under 2,500,000 clones listed, under 97% were seen once. Sequencing was performed on naive CD4+ T cells sorted from blood. Subset of the sample: CD45RA+ positively selected. The source is a man aged 18 to 35 in good health.

This chain uses TRBV30 with TRBJ2-3; 8 nucleotides line up with TRBD2. Germline loops: CDR1 GTSNPN, CDR2 SVGIG (reference sequence). The CDR3 runs 18 residues. The trim removed 5 bases at V and 0 bases at J, leaving 16 bases unmatched. CDR3 region: CAWGEGLAGYRSTDTQYF. In DNA form, the CDR3 reads TGTGCCTGGGGGGAGGGGTTAGCGGGATACCGGAGCACAGATACGCAGTATTTT.

The V call is TRBV5-1, the J call TRBJ2-3; possibly TRBD1 or TRBD2 for D (5 bases each). Germline V gene data show CDR1 as SGHRS and CDR2 as YFSETQ. The germline V and J ends were trimmed by 3 bases and 0 bases, with 11 bases remaining between them. This CDR3 is 15 amino acids long. The CDR3 DNA reads as TGCGCCAGCAGCTGGGACGCACAAAGCACAGATACGCAGTATTTT. Its protein product is CASSWDAQSTDTQYF.

V and J are TRBV6-1 and TRBJ2-5, with a weak D call TRBD1 (5 bases). V was clipped by 4 bases and J by 2 bases, with 14 bases between them. This CDR3 contains 15 residues. The germline V gene encodes CDR1 MNHNS and CDR2 SASEGT. Here the CDR3 DNA reads TGTGCCAGCAGTGGGGGCAGGCTGGGGCAAGAGACCCAGTACTTC. It yields the protein CASSGGRLGQETQYF.

About this clone itself: The sample holds other DNA sequences that translate to the same CDR3. The chain links TRBV6-5 to TRBJ2-3; maybe TRBD1 (6 bases). Germline V lookup: CDR1 MNHEY, CDR2 SVGAGI. Between the trimmed V and J ends, which lost 5 bases and 1 base, there was a span of 7 bases. The CDR3 totals 13 residues. Here the CDR3 DNA reads TGTGCCAGCAGTAGACAGGGCACAGATACGCAGTATTTT. Its protein is CASSRQGTDTQYF.

This clone was counted a single time. This chain connects TRBV7-6 to TRBJ2-7; TRBD2 agrees at 9 bases. Germline V gives CDR1 SGHVS, CDR2 FNYEAQ. The CDR3 spans 14 residues. The V gene end was trimmed by 4 bases and the J gene end by 3 bases; junction bases not matched to a gene: 4. The CDR3 region has the DNA TGTGCCAGCAGCTCCTCTAGCGGGAACTACGAGCAGTACTTC. This gives the protein CASSSSSGNYEQYF. The full variable domain, rest sourced from reference TRBV7-6 and TRBJ2-7, is GAGVSQSPRYKVTKRGQDVALRCDPISGHVSLYWYRQALGQGPEFLTYFNYEAQQDKSGLPNDRFSAERPEGSISTLTIQRTEQRDSAMYRCASSSSSGNYEQYFGPGTRLTVT.

V and J are TRBV6-1 and TRBJ1-5, with 10 positions matching TRBD1. CDR1 MNHNS and CDR2 SASEGT come from the germline V gene. The CDR3 has 18 residues. V was clipped by 3 bases and J by 0 bases; unmatched bases: 8. CDR3: CASSDPGTGATSNQPQHF. CDR3 coding DNA: TGTGCCAGCAGTGACCCCGGGACAGGGGCGACTAGCAATCAGCCCCAGCATTTT.

The CDR3 nucleotides read TGTGCCTGGAGTAATGACCGGGACGGAAGGCCAGCCCAGCATTTT. This encodes CAWSNDRDGRPAQHF. The V gene is TRBV30, the J gene TRBJ1-5; perhaps TRBD1 as D (5 bases). Germline values: CDR1 GTSNPN, CDR2 SVGIG (reference sequence). This CDR3 has 15 amino acids. The V gene lost 2 bases and the J gene lost 11 bases, with 22 bases spanning the gap.

This clone was observed once. The CDR3 DNA is TGTGCCAGTTGGAGGAACACTGAAGCTTTCTTT. This encodes CASWRNTEAFF. The chain couples TRBV27 to TRBJ1-1; D not certain. The germline gives CDR1 MNHEY, CDR2 SMNVEV (reference sequence). The ends were cut back, 9 bases at V and 1 base at J, with 6 bases in the middle. The CDR3 spans 11 residues.

The rearrangement uses TRBV7-2 and TRBJ2-7; TRBD2 might be the D (7 bases). The V gene lost 1 base and the J gene lost 5 bases, with 21 bases spanning the gap. The CDR3 is made up of 17 amino acids. CDR1 and CDR2 (germline): SGHTA, FQGNSA. The DNA of the CDR3 is TGTGCCAGCAGCTTAGAGGCGGCGGGGGCCCCCCTTGACGAGCAGTACTTC. It is translated as CASSLEAAGAPLDEQYF.

The chain carries TRBV9 and TRBJ2-3, with 8 bases that match TRBD1. The ends lost 1 base at V and 1 base at J; junction bases unmatched: 5. The CDR3 totals 16 residues. The germline V gene has CDR1 SGDLS and CDR2 YYNGEE. The CDR3 bases are TGTGCCAGCAGCGTAAGAGCGACAGGGGGCACAGATACGCAGTATTTT. Translation: CASSVRATGGTDTQYF.

The chain carries TRBV18 and TRBJ1-1; TRBD1 is a possible D gene (5 bases). Trimming stripped 2 bases from V and 6 bases from J, with 13 bases between. Germline CDR1 KGHSH, CDR2 LQKENI. This CDR3 contains 14 residues. The CDR3 DNA is TGTGCCAGCTCACCAGGGACCTCTGGGGCTGAAGCTTTCTTT. This codes for CASSPGTSGAEAFF.

The chain uses TRBV18 and TRBJ2-7, with 8 nucleotides matching TRBD1. The CDR3 sequence is 15 residues long. Germline CDR1 reads KGHSH; CDR2 reads LQKENI. V lost 2 bases and J lost 3; bases outside the gene matches: 6. In DNA form, the CDR3 reads TGTGCCAGCTCACCAGAGACAGGGGCCATCTACGAGCAGTACTTC. Its protein is CASSPETGAIYEQYF.

The chain combines TRBV6-5 with TRBJ2-3; D possibly corresponds to TRBD2 (6 bases). Trimming shortened V by 6 bases and J by 0 bases, and 10 bases separated the two germline ends. This CDR3 is built from 14 residues. Germline V gene lookup returns CDR1 MNHEY and CDR2 SVGAGI. The CDR3: CASRPGTSTDTQYF. CDR3 bases: TGTGCCAGCAGACCCGGGACTAGCACAGATACGCAGTATTTT.

The rearrangement joins TRBV28 to TRBJ2-7; unclear D gene. This CDR3 contains 11 residues. V lost 9 bases and J 4 bases, leaving 10 bases between the germline ends. CDR1 is MDHEN, CDR2 SYDVKM, per germline. CDR3: CASRAQYEQYF. Here the CDR3 DNA reads TGTGCCAGTAGAGCCCAGTACGAGCAGTACTTC.

The rearrangement links TRBV5-1 to TRBJ2-7; D tentatively reads TRBD1 or TRBD2 (5 bases each). The V gene lost 3 bases and the J gene lost 2 bases, with 15 bases spanning the gap. The CDR3 consists of 15 residues. From germline, CDR1 is SGHRS and CDR2 YFSETQ. The CDR3 protein is CASSSPGMGAYEQYF. In nucleotides, the CDR3 is TGCGCCAGCAGCTCCCCAGGGATGGGGGCCTACGAGCAGTACTTC.

With respect to this clone: This sample includes further DNA sequences coding for the same CDR3. This sequence joins TRBV5-1 and TRBJ1-1; D remains unclear. CDR1 SGHRS and CDR2 YFSETQ come from the germline V gene. V shed 1 base and J shed 1 base, with 8 bases lying between them. The CDR3 extends over 14 amino acids. The CDR3 reads CASSLQATNTEAFF. The CDR3 DNA sequence: TGCGCCAGCAGCTTGCAGGCGACGAACACTGAAGCTTTCTTT.

V is TRBV6-5 and J is TRBJ2-2; the D call may be TRBD1 or TRBD2 (5 bases each). CDR3 length equals 13 residues. V lost 5 bases to trimming and J lost 4 bases, with 8 bases between them. Germline V gene lookup returns CDR1 MNHEY and CDR2 SVGAGI. The CDR3 region has the DNA TGTGCCAGCAGTCGGGACCCCACCGGGGAGCTGTTTTTT. It encodes CASSRDPTGELFF.

V usage is TRBV2 and J usage is TRBJ1-2; D may be TRBD1 (6 bases). The CDR3 has 13 residues. V was shortened by 6 bases and J by 3 bases, with 11 bases between the two germline ends. The V gene's germline CDR1 is SNHLY and CDR2 FYNNEI. CDR3 DNA sequence: TGTGCCAGCAGGTACAGGGAAGACTATGGCTACACCTTC. Protein product: CASRYREDYGYTF.

In regard to this clone: The sample contains more than one DNA sequence encoding this CDR3. J is TRBJ2-2 and V is TRBV4-1; D may be TRBD1 (5 bases). Per germline, CDR1 MGHRA and CDR2 YSYEKL. The CDR3 spans 15 residues. V lost 1 base, J lost 1 base, and 7 bases lay in between. CDR3 region: CASSQGQGNTGELFF. The CDR3 region has the DNA TGCGCCAGCAGCCAAGGCCAGGGGAACACCGGGGAGCTGTTTTTT.

This rearrangement joins TRBV28 to TRBJ2-1; D ambiguous. This CDR3 region has 16 residues. Germline V CDR1 and CDR2: MDHEN, SYDVKM. Trimming shortened V by 5 bases and J by 2 bases, and 16 bases separated the two germline ends. For the CDR3, the DNA is TGTGCCAGCAGTCTCTCCCTGGGCCGGGCCTACAATGAGCAGTTCTTC. It codes for CASSLSLGRAYNEQFF.